The rows below give T cell receptor beta chains drawn from one sample of a study of T cell repertoires in cytomegalovirus infection. TCRdb called the reads again in MiXCR, with one record for every CDR3 protein. The sample shows hundreds of thousands of distinct CDR3 sequences, about a tenth of them seen only once. Sequencing was performed on PBMCs. All receptors come from a human donor in good health (CMV status not recorded). Some clones in this sample may be carry-over from other donors' samples. Both conserved end residues are part of each CDR3. The D gene is left open where the match is weak. Clone size is not always given. Where it is, it says once, few, many or a class for expanded clones.

j_call	v_call	d_call	clone_size	cdr3_nt	cdr3_aa
TRBJ1-2	TRBV15	-	many	TGTGCCACCAGCAGAGAGGGGCAGGGCTATGGCTACACCTTC	CATSREGQGYGYTF
TRBJ2-7	TRBV7-9	TRBD2	many	TGTGCCAGCAGCTTACTTCGACTAGCGGGGGGACCCTCCTACGAGCAGTACTTC	CASSLLRLAGGPSYEQYF
TRBJ2-5	TRBV12-3/TRBV12-4	-	many	TGTGCCAGCAGTTTGGGACTCCGAGAGACCCAGTACTTC	CASSLGLRETQYF
TRBJ2-6	TRBV6-2/TRBV6-3	-	many	TGTGCCAGCAGTTACCTTAGCCTACAGGGATCTGGGGCCAACGTCCTGACTTTC	CASSYLSLQGSGANVLTF
TRBJ1-2	TRBV29-1	-	many	TGCAGCGTTGGCCAGGGAATTTATGGCTACACCTTC	CSVGQGIYGYTF
TRBJ1-2	TRBV29-1	-	many	TGCAGCGTTGAACCGCCCGGGGGAGACTATGGCTACACCTTC	CSVEPPGGDYGYTF
TRBJ1-1	TRBV6-2/TRBV6-3	-	few	TGTGCCAGCAGGAAGGGTTTTGAAGCTTTCTTT	CASRKGFEAFF
TRBJ2-4	TRBV28	-	many	TGTGCCAGCAGTTTAGTGGGTCTAGCCAAAAACATTCAGTACTTC	CASSLVGLAKNIQYF
TRBJ2-5	TRBV14	-	many	TGTGCCAGCAGCCAACTGGGGACGAAGACCCAAGAGACCCAGTACTTC	CASSQLGTKTQETQYF
TRBJ2-3	TRBV20-1	-	many	TGCAGTGCTAGACGATCCGGTGGGGGGACCAGCACAGATACGCAGTATTTT	CSARRSGGGTSTDTQYF
TRBJ1-5	TRBV20-1	-	many	TGCAGTGCCAGTGATCCGGGACGGGAGTATCAGCCCCAGCATTTT	CSASDPGREYQPQHF
TRBJ2-3	TRBV28	-	-	TGTGCCAGCATTCCCCCAGCAGGGGCAACAGATACGCAGTATTTT	CASIPPAGATDTQYF
TRBJ2-6	TRBV14	TRBD1	-	TGTGCCAGCAGCCTGGATACAGGGGGCCCTGGGGCCAACGTCCTGACTTTC	CASSLDTGGPGANVLTF
TRBJ1-4	TRBV6-6	TRBD1	many	TGTGCCAGCAGTTACCTGACAGGGTCAGGTGAAAAACTGTTTTTT	CASSYLTGSGEKLFF
TRBJ1-5	TRBV6-2/TRBV6-3	-	few	TGTGCCAGCAGGGGGGACCGACATAGCAATCAGCCCCAGCATTTT	CASRGDRHSNQPQHF
TRBJ1-4	TRBV3-1	-	many	TGTGCCAGCAGCCAAGATGGCCGGGGGGCAGAGGAAAAACTGTTTTTT	CASSQDGRGAEEKLFF
TRBJ2-2	TRBV2	-	many	TGTGCCAGCGTTGAGAGGGGTCTTGCCGGGGAGCTGTTTTTT	CASVERGLAGELFF
TRBJ2-2	TRBV7-9	-	many	TGTGCCAGCAGCTTAGAGTACGGGGAGCTGTTTTTT	CASSLEYGELFF
TRBJ2-7	TRBV7-6	-	many	TGTGCCAGCAGTTCGTTTTCCTACGAGCAGTACTTC	CASSSFSYEQYF
TRBJ1-1	TRBV5-5	TRBD1	many	TGTGCCAGCAGCTTTTCGGCACAGGGGTTTACTGAAGCTTTCTTT	CASSFSAQGFTEAFF
TRBJ1-2	TRBV29-1	-	many	TGCAGCGTTCAATTGGGACCCTATGGCTACACCTTC	CSVQLGPYGYTF
TRBJ2-3	TRBV7-9	-	many	TGTGCCAGCAGCAGAGAGATCCAGAGCACAGATACGCAGTATTTT	CASSREIQSTDTQYF
TRBJ2-5	TRBV2	-	many	TGTGCCAGCAGTGCGGACAGCAGAAGAGGGTACTTC	CASSADSRRGYF
TRBJ2-1	TRBV5-1	TRBD2	-	TGCGCCAGCAGCTTGGCAGGAGCGGGGACCCAAAATGAGCAGTTCTTC	CASSLAGAGTQNEQFF
TRBJ2-2	TRBV7-9	-	-	TGTGCCAGCAGCTTAGACAGCGGGAACACCGGGGAGCTGTTTTTT	CASSLDSGNTGELFF
TRBJ1-1	TRBV6-2/TRBV6-3	-	many	TGTGCCAGCAGTGCAGAGAACACTGAAGCTTTCTTT	CASSAENTEAFF
TRBJ1-2	TRBV12-3/TRBV12-4	-	many	TGTGCCAGCAGTTTAAAGGTTTACGGCTACACCTTC	CASSLKVYGYTF
TRBJ2-5	TRBV6-6	TRBD2	many	TGTGCCAGCAGTCCTACTAGCGGGGGGAGAGGAGAGACCCAGTACTTC	CASSPTSGGRGETQYF
TRBJ1-2	TRBV7-6	-	many	TGTGCCAGCAGCTCGGGCCCCGGGACGGTCTATGGCTACACCTTC	CASSSGPGTVYGYTF
TRBJ2-7	TRBV7-8	TRBD2	many	TGTGCCAGCAGCCCCGCCTATCCGTCAGCGGGAAGCTCCTACGAGCAGTACTTC	CASSPAYPSAGSSYEQYF
TRBJ2-1	TRBV7-9	-	many	TGTGCCAGCAGCTTGACGGATGAGCAGTTCTTC	CASSLTDEQFF
TRBJ2-1	TRBV3-1	-	many	TGTGCCAGCAGCCAAGCGGGGGTTGGCTCCTACAATGAGCAGTTCTTC	CASSQAGVGSYNEQFF
TRBJ1-2	TRBV19	TRBD1	many	TGTGCCAGTACCAACCGGGACAGACCATATGGCTACACCTTC	CASTNRDRPYGYTF
TRBJ2-5	TRBV29-1	-	many	TGCAGCGTTGAGCTGTCGGGGGAGACCCAGTACTTC	CSVELSGETQYF
TRBJ2-1	TRBV6-2/TRBV6-3	TRBD2	many	TGTGCCAGCACCGTGACTAGCGGGGGGCCAAATGAGCAGTTCTTC	CASTVTSGGPNEQFF
TRBJ2-2	TRBV10-3	TRBD2	many	TGTGCCATCAGTGGACCAGTTCCCGGGACTAGCGGGGGGTACACCGGGGAGCTGTTTTTT	CAISGPVPGTSGGYTGELFF
TRBJ2-3	TRBV25-1	-	few	TGTGCCAGCAGTGAATTTTGGTCCCGACCCCTGGATACGCAGTATTTT	CASSEFWSRPLDTQYF
TRBJ2-1	TRBV15	TRBD1	few	TGTGCCACCAGCACGGACAGGGTGGTTTACAATGAGCAGTTCTTC	CATSTDRVVYNEQFF
TRBJ1-5	TRBV20-1	TRBD1	-	TGCAGTGCCCTAAGGACAGGGACCTATCAGCCCCAGCATTTT	CSALRTGTYQPQHF
TRBJ1-2	TRBV12-3/TRBV12-4	-	few	TGTGCCAGCAGTCGTCTAGGGGATGGCTACACCTTC	CASSRLGDGYTF
TRBJ2-3	TRBV5-4	-	few	TGTGCCAGCAGCTTTGCATTCACGGAATCTGGAGATACGCAGTATTTT	CASSFAFTESGDTQYF
TRBJ1-1	TRBV19	-	-	TGTGCCAGTAGTGAGAGCCGGGACTCCCTAAACAACACTGAAGCTTTCTTT	CASSESRDSLNNTEAFF
TRBJ1-2	TRBV10-3	-	few	TGTGCCATCAGTCCCGGGACGGTCGCTAACTATGGCTACACCTTC	CAISPGTVANYGYTF
TRBJ2-5	TRBV7-2	TRBD2	many	TGTGCCAGCAGCTTAGTGGGGACTAGCGTTGGGGAGACCCAGTACTTC	CASSLVGTSVGETQYF
TRBJ2-1	TRBV10-3	-	few	TGTGCCACCGACACTGGACTAAACAATGAGCAGTTCTTC	CATDTGLNNEQFF
TRBJ2-3	TRBV29-1	TRBD2	many	TGCAGCGTTGGTAGCGGGTCTGCGCAGTATTTT	CSVGSGSAQYF
TRBJ2-5	TRBV20-1	-	-	TGCAGTGCTAGAGATGGGGAAGAGACCCAGTACTTC	CSARDGEETQYF
TRBJ1-1	TRBV29-1	-	-	TGCAGCGTTGCAGAGTTTCTGGGGCGCAACATGAACACTGAAGCTTTCTTT	CSVAEFLGRNMNTEAFF
TRBJ2-3	TRBV6-5	TRBD1	few	TGTGCCAGCAGACGGGGACAGGGCGGCACAGATACGCAGTATTTT	CASRRGQGGTDTQYF
TRBJ1-6	TRBV2	TRBD1	many	TGTGCCAGCAGTGTAACCACGCGACAGGGATGGTTCTCACCCCTCCACTTT	CASSVTTRQGWFSPLHF
TRBJ1-2	TRBV7-6	TRBD1	many	TGTGCCAGCAGCTTAGACTCCGGACAGGGGGCACGCTACACCTTC	CASSLDSGQGARYTF
TRBJ1-5	TRBV7-2	-	many	TGTGCCAGCAGCCGGGGAACTAGTAGCAATCAGCCCCAGCATTTT	CASSRGTSSNQPQHF
TRBJ2-4	TRBV4-1	-	many	TGCGCCAGCAGCCAAGAATGGGACACCAAAAACATTCAGTACTTC	CASSQEWDTKNIQYF
TRBJ1-4	TRBV7-2	-	many	TGTGCCAGCAGCTTAGGCCAAGAGGAAAAACTGTTTTTT	CASSLGQEEKLFF
TRBJ2-3	TRBV6-2/TRBV6-3	-	many	TGTGCCAGCACCCCAGGGGATACGCAGTATTTT	CASTPGDTQYF
TRBJ1-1	TRBV20-1	-	few	TGCAGTGCTATAAGGAACACTGAAGCTTTCTTT	CSAIRNTEAFF
TRBJ1-5	TRBV20-1	TRBD1	many	TGCAGTGCCGCCGGGACAGGGGGCAATCAGCCCCAGCATTTT	CSAAGTGGNQPQHF
TRBJ2-2	TRBV10-3	-	many	TGTGCCATCAGGGGCTCCACCGGGGAGCTGTTTTTT	CAIRGSTGELFF